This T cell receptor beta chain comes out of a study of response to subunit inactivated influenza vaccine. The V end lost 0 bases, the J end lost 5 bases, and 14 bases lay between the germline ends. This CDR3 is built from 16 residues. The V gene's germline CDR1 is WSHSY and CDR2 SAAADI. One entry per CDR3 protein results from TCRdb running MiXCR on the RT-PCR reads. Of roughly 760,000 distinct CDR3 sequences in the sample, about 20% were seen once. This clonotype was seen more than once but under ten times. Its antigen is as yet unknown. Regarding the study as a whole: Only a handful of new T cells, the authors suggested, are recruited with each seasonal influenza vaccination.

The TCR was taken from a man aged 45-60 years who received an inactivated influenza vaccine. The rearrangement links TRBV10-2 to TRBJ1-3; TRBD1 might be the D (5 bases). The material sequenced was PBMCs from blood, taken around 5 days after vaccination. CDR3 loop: CASSESFAGTRNTIYF. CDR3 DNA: TGCGCCAGCAGTGAGTCTTTCGCAGGGACTCGAAACACCATATATTTT.